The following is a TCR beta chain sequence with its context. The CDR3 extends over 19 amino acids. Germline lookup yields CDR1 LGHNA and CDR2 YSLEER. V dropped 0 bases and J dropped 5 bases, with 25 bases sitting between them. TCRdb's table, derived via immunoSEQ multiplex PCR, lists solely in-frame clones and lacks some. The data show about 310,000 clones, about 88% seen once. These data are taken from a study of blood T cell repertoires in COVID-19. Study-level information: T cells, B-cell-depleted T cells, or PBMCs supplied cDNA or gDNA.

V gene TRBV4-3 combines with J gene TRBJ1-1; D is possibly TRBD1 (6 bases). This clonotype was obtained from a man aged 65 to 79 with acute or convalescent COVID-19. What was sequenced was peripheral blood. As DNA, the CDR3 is TGCGCCAGCAGCCAAGAGTTCTTTGGGGGGGCGCAGGGGAAGACTGAAGCTTTCTTT. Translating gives CASSQEFFGGAQGKTEAFF.